This TCR beta chain emerged from a study of STAT5B mutations in CD4+ large granular lymphocyte leukemia. Broader study findings: No patients shared main leukemic clonotypes, though 25% to 30% appeared at low frequency elsewhere. Without putative leukemic clones, patient CD4-sorted repertoires remained more clonal than healthy CD4+ repertoires. 8/27 top patient clones versus 2/35 control clones were TRBV06-family.

Healthy controls were blood donor buffy coats. Note on this clone: Its antigen is not identified.

Assay used: immunoSEQ multiplex PCR; TCRdb lists only in-frame clones, some missing. This repertoire shows around 33,000 clones, around 82% found once; its top ten account for roughly 2%. The germline V and J ends were trimmed by 1 base and 6 bases, with 14 bases remaining between them. Germline CDR1 is SGHRS and CDR2 is YFSETQ. The CDR3 loop spans 15 amino acids. This chain connects TRBV5-1 to TRBJ1-5, with D perhaps TRBD1 (6 bases). This TCR came from a human donor in good health. Sequences were obtained from CD4+ T cells from blood buffy coats. The CDR3 here is CASSLRGGQGQPQHF. CDR3 nucleotides: TGCGCCAGCAGCTTGAGGGGGGGGCAGGGTCAGCCCCAGCATTTT.